This T cell receptor (beta chain) was observed in a study of blood T cell repertoires in COVID-19. Background on the study: Spain, Italy and the United States supplied samples that represented acute and convalescent COVID-19. From T cells, B-cell-depleted T cells, or PBMCs came the material, which was cDNA or gDNA.

The V and J ends lost 0 bases and 3 bases respectively, with 10 bases between them. Per the germline V gene, CDR1 is SGHRS and CDR2 is YFSETQ. The CDR3 runs 14 residues. As originally analysed: The authors estimated nucleated cell counts from reference gene primer amplification. Sequencing was performed with immunoSEQ multiplex PCR; in TCRdb, only in-frame clones are kept and a portion is missing. For V, J and clone size, that table is used; D and trimming come from the DNA. The data show about 480,000 clones, 70% to 90% seen once. This clone was observed a single time. This TCR came from a woman aged 40 to 50 who had recovered from COVID-19. Sequenced sample: PBMCs or T cells enriched from blood (not recorded which). The chain combines TRBV5-1 with TRBJ2-7; D remains ambiguous. CDR3 sequence reads: CASSLEQELYEQYF. The CDR3 nucleotides read TGCGCCAGCAGCTTGGAGCAGGAACTCTACGAGCAGTACTTC.